These 3 T cell receptor beta chains share one sample of origin, sequenced in a study of cytomegalovirus exposure and HLA in healthy donors. Amplification used 60 Vbeta primers and 13 Jbeta primers. TCRdb's copy holds only in-frame clones and misses some; the assay was immunoSEQ multiplex PCR. Seen here are 180,000 or so clones, 77% observed once, and the top ten hold 3.7%. The sequenced sample was PBMCs. These receptors were collected from a woman in her sixties in good health and CMV-seropositive.

This sequence joins TRBV9 and TRBJ2-3, with D possibly TRBD2 on 5 matching bases. The V end was cut by 2 bases, the J end by 0 bases, with 13 bases between. Germline lookup yields CDR1 SGDLS and CDR2 YYNGEE. The length of the CDR3 is 16 residues. As DNA, the CDR3 is TGTGCCAGCAGCGTTGAAGCGGACCTTAGCACAGATACGCAGTATTTT. Translation: CASSVEADLSTDTQYF.

The CDR3 protein is CATRLDIGESSTEAFF. CDR3 nucleotides: TGCGCCACTCGCTTGGATATCGGGGAAAGTAGCACTGAAGCTTTCTTT. The V and J genes are TRBV5-1 and TRBJ1-1; unclear D gene. V was cut by 9 bases and J by 4 bases, with 25 bases left in between. This CDR3 has 16 residues. Germline CDR1 and CDR2: SGHRS and YFSETQ.

Details on this clone: Sequence at one end of the junction differs from germline and may be a read error. This rearrangement joins TRBV7-3 to TRBJ2-6, with D perhaps matching TRBD1 (6 bases). CDR1 and CDR2 from the germline V gene are SGHTA and FQGTGA. The CDR3 runs to 16 residues. CDR3 in amino acids: CASSLRWGQGANGLTF. The CDR3 DNA reads TGTGCCAGCAGCTTACGATGGGGGCAAGGGGCCAACGGCCTGACTTTC.